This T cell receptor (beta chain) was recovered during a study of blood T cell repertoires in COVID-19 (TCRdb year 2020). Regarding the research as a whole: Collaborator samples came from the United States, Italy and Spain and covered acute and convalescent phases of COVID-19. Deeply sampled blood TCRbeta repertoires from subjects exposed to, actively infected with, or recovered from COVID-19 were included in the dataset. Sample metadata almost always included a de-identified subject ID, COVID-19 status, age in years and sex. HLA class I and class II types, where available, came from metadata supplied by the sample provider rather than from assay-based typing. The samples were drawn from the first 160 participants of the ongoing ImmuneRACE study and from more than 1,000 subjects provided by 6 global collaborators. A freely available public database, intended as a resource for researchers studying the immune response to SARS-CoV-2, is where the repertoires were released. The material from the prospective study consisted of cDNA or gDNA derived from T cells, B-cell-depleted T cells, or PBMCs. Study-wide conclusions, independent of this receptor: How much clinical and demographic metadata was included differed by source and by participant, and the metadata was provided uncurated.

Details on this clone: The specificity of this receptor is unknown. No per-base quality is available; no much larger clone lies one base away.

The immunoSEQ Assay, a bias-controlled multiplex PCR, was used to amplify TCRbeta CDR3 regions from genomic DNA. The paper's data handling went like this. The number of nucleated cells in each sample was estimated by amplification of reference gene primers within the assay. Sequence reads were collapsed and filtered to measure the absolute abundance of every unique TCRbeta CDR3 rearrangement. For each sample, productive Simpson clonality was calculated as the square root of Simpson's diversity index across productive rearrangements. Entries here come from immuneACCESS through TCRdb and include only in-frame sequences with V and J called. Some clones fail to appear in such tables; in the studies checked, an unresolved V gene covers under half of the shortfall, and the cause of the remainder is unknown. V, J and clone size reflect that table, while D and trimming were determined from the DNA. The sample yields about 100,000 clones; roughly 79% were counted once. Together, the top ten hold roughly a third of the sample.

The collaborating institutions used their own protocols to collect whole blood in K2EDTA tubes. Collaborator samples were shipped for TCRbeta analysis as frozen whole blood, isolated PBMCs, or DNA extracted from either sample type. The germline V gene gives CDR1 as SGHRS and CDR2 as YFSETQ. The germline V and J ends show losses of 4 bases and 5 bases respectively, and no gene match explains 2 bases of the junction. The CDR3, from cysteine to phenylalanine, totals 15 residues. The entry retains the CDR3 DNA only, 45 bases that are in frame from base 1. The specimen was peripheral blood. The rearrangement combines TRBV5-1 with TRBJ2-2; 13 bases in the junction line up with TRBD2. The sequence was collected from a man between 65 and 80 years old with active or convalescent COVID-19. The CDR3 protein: CASSPGLAGTGELFF. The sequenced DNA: TGCGCCAGCAGCCCGGGACTAGCGGGAACCGGGGAGCTGTTTTTT.